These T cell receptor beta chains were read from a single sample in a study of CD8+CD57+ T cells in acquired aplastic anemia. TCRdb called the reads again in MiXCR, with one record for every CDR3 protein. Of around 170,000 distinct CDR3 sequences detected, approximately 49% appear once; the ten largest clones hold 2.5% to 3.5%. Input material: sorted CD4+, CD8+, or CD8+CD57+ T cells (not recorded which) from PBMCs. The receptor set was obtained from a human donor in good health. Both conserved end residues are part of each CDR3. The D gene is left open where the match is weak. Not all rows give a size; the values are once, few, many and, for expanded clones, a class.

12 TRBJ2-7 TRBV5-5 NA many TGTGCCAGCGGGAGTGCCAAATACGAGCAGTACTTC CASGSAKYEQYF
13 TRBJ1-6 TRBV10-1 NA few TGCGCCAGCAGTGAGTCAGAGAATTCACCCCTCCACTTT CASSESENSPLHF
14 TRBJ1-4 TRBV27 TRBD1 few TGTGCCAGCAGGGGAACAGGGGAGAACGAAAAACTGTTTTTT CASRGTGENEKLFF
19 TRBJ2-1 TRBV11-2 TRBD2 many TGTGCCAGCAGCTTTGACGTCTCGTCGGGAGGGCAGTCCTACAATGAGCAGTTCTTC CASSFDVSSGGQSYNEQFF
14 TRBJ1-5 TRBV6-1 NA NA TGTGCCAGCAGTCTCGGACAGTACAATCAGCCCCAGCATTTT CASSLGQYNQPQHF
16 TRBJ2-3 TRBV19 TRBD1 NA TGTGCCAGTAGGCACGGGACAGGGAATTGGGCAGATACGCAGTATTTT CASRHGTGNWADTQYF
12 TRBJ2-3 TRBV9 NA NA TGTGCCAGCAGCCTTCAGTCCGATACGCAGTATTTT CASSLQSDTQYF
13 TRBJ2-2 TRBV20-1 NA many TGCAGTGCTCCCTCGGCGAACACCGGGGAGCTGTTTTTT CSAPSANTGELFF
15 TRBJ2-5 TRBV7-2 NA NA TGTGCCAGCAGCCCCTATAAGGCACCTAAAGAGACCCAGTACTTC CASSPYKAPKETQYF
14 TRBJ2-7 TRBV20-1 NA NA TGCAGTGCTAGAGGTCGCTCGGGGGATTACGAGCAGTACTTT CSARGRSGDYEQYF
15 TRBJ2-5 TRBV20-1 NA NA TGCAGTGCTAGAAGTGGTGTCGCTAATAAGAGAACCCAGTACTTC CSARSGVANKRTQYF
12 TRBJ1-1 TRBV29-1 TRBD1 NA TGCAGCGTTGAAGGGACAGGGACTGAAGCTTTCTTT CSVEGTGTEAFF
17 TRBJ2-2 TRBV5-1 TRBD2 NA TGCGCCAGCAGCTCGGGACTAGCGGGAGGTTGGACCGGGGAGCTGTTTTTT CASSSGLAGGWTGELFF
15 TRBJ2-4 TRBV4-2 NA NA TGTGCCAGCAGCCACGGGGCCCGGGCCAAAAACATTCAGTACTTC CASSHGARAKNIQYF
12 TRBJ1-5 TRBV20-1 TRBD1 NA TGCAGTGCTGGGACAGGCAATCAGCCCCAGCATTTT CSAGTGNQPQHF
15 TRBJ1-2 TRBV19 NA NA TGTGCCAGTAACGAGGGGGAAGTTGAATACTATGGCTACACCTTC CASNEGEVEYYGYTF
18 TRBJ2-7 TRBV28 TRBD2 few TGTGCCAGCAGTTTATCCCCGGGACTAGGCTCTCTCTCCTACGAGCAGTACTTC CASSLSPGLGSLSYEQYF
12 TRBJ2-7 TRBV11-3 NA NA TGTGCCAGCAGCTTCACAGGTCCCGAGCAGTACTTC CASSFTGPEQYF
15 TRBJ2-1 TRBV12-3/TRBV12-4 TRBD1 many TGTGCCAGCAGTTCCCGGACAGGTACCTACAATGAGCAGTTCTTC CASSSRTGTYNEQFF
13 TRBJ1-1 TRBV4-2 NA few TGTGCCAGCAGCCAAGAAGCGAACACTGAAGCTTTCTTT CASSQEANTEAFF
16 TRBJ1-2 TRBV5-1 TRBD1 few TGCGCCAGCAGCTTGGCCAGGACGACAGGGGCCTATGGCTACACCTTC CASSLARTTGAYGYTF
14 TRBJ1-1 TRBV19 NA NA TGTGCCAGTAGACACCGGACAGCGAACACTGAAGCTTTCTTT CASRHRTANTEAFF
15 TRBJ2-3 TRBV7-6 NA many TGTGCCAGCAGCCACGGGGGACAAATCACAGATACGCAGTATTTT CASSHGGQITDTQYF
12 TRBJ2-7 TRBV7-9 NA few TGTGCCAGCAGCTTAGGATGGGACGAGCAGTACTTC CASSLGWDEQYF
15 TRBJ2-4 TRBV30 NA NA TGTGCCTGGAGAGAGCCCAGGGGGGGGAAAAACATTCAGTACTTC CAWREPRGGKNIQYF
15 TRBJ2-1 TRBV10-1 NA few TGCGCCAGCAGTGTCGGCGGAGGCTCCTACAATGAGCAGTTCTTC CASSVGGGSYNEQFF
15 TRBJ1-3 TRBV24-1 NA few TGTGCCACCATGGGGCAGCCTTCCTCTGGAAACACCATATATTTT CATMGQPSSGNTIYF
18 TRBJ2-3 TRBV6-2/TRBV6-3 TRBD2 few TGTGCCAGCAGTTACAAGAAGGGACTAGCGGGAGTCACAGATACGCAGTATTTT CASSYKKGLAGVTDTQYF
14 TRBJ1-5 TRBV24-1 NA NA TGTGCCACCAGCCACAGGGATCCCCATCAGCCCCAGCATTTT CATSHRDPHQPQHF
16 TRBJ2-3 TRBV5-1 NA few TGCGCCAGCAGCTCTATGACTAGGAGGGACACAGATACGCAGTATTTT CASSSMTRRDTDTQYF
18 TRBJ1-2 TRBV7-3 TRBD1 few TGTGCCAGCAGCTTAAACGACGACAGGGGGCTAGCTAACTATGGCTACACCTTC CASSLNDDRGLANYGYTF
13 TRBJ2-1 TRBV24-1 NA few TGTGCCACCAGTGATGGAGGCTTGGGGGAGCAGTTCTTC CATSDGGLGEQFF
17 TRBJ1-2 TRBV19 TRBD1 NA TGTGCCAGTAGTTCGAGACCGGGACAGGACAAAAACTATGGCTACACCTTC CASSSRPGQDKNYGYTF
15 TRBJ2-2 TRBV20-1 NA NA TGCAGTGCTAGGCCTGGACTACGTTTTGCCGGGGAGCTGTTTTTT CSARPGLRFAGELFF
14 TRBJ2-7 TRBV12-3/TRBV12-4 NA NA TGTGCCAGCACCACCGGCCGTAGCTCCTACGAGCAGTACTTC CASTTGRSSYEQYF
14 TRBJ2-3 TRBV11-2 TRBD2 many TGTGCCAGCAGCTTAGATGGCGGGAGAGATACGCAGTATTTT CASSLDGGRDTQYF
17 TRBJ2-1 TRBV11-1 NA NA TGTGCCAGCAGCTCCCAGAAGCGGGACAAAGGGGGTGTTGAGCAGTTCTTC CASSSQKRDKGGVEQFF
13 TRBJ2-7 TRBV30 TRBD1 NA TGTGCCTGGAGCGGTGGACAGGGGGCGGAGCAGTACTTC CAWSGGQGAEQYF
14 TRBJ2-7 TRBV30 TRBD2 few TGTGCCCGAACCGATAGCGGGAGGGCCCACGAGCAGTACTTC CARTDSGRAHEQYF
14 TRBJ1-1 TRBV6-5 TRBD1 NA TGTGCCAGCAGTTGGGGGGACAGCAGCACTGAAGCTTTCTTT CASSWGDSSTEAFF
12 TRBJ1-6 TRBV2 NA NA TGTGCCAGCAGGGGCCAGGGCTCACCCCTCCACTTT CASRGQGSPLHF
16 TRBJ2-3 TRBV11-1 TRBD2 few TGTGCCAGCAGCTTAGACGGGGGGGCCGGTGTAGATACGCAGTATTTT CASSLDGGAGVDTQYF
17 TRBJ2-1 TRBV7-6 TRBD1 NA TGTGCTAGCAGCTTAGCCACAGGGACAGGCCCTAACAATGAGCAGTTCTTC CASSLATGTGPNNEQFF
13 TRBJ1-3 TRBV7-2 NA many TGTGCCAGCAGCTTATATTCGGGAAACACCATATATTTT CASSLYSGNTIYF
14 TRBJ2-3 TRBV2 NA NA TGTGCCAGCAGTCCCGGGATCTTCGCAGGTACGCAGTATTTT CASSPGIFAGTQYF
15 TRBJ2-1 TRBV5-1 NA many TGCGCCAGCAGCGCAGGGACGGAGTCCTACAATGAGCAGTTCTTC CASSAGTESYNEQFF
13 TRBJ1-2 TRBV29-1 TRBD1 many TGCAGCGTTTCTGAGACAGGGAGGCTTGGCTACACCTTC CSVSETGRLGYTF
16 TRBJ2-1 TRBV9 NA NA TGTGCCAGCAGCGCCGACCTAGTTAGCTCCTACAATGAGCAGTTCTTC CASSADLVSSYNEQFF
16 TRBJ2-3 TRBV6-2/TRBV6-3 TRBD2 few TGTGCCAGCAGTTATCTAGCGGGAGGCACCACAGATACGCAGTATTTT CASSYLAGGTTDTQYF
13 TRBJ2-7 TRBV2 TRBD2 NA TGTGCCAGTATTCTCGGACTAGCGGGGGAGCAGTACTTC CASILGLAGEQYF
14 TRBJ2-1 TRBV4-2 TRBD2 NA TGTGCCAGCAGCCAAAGGACTAGCGGGAATGAGCAGTTCTTC CASSQRTSGNEQFF
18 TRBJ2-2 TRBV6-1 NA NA TGTGCCAGCAGTGAAGCAAACTGGGCAGTAAGGAACACCGGGGAGCTGTTTTTT CASSEANWAVRNTGELFF
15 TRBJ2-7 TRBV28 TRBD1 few TGTGCCAGCAGTTTATCCGGGACAGGGGGCGTCGAGCAGTACTTC CASSLSGTGGVEQYF
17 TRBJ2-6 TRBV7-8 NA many TGTGCCAGCAGCTTAGGGACGGGCATCTCTGGGGCCAACGTCCTGACTTTC CASSLGTGISGANVLTF